These 5 T cell receptor beta chains were all obtained from the same sample, sequenced in a study of shared clonotypes between healthy human individuals. Clones were sequenced by immunoSEQ multiplex PCR, and TCRdb holds only the in-frame ones, with some missing. The repertoire has nearly 1 million clones, 70% to 85% of them found once; the top ten carry approximately 1.5%. Sequencing was performed on memory CD4+ T cells sorted from blood. The subset here: CD45RA-negative fraction. The receptors here all came from a man aged 18 to 29 in good health.

The chain carries TRBV6-5 and TRBJ2-7; D uncertain. The CDR3 has 14 residues. Looked up from germline, CDR1 is MNHEY and CDR2 is SVGAGI. Between the trimmed V and J ends, which lost 9 bases and 3 bases, there was a span of 18 bases. The CDR3 sequence is CASRPDGTVYEQYF. DNA for the CDR3: TGTGCCAGTCGACCAGACGGAACCGTCTACGAGCAGTACTTC.

The chain recombines TRBV11-2 with TRBJ2-7; 11 nucleotides agree with TRBD2. J gave up 2 bases and V 5 bases, and 2 bases lay outside the gene matches. The CDR3 contains 14 residues. Germline-derived CDR1 and CDR2 are SGHAT and FQNNGV. CDR3 in DNA: TGTGCCAGCAGCCTACTAGCGGGAGCCTACGAGCAGTACTTC. Its protein is CASSLLAGAYEQYF.

This clone is a singleton in its sample. The rearrangement links TRBV18 to TRBJ2-7; 10 bases match TRBD1. The CDR3 extends over 14 amino acids. The germline CDR1 and CDR2 sequences are KGHSH and LQKENI. V trimming: 4 bases; J trimming: 5 bases; junction bases outside the gene matches: 5. The DNA for the CDR3 is TGTGCCAGCTCACGATCGACAGGGGGCAACGAGCAGTACTTC. Encoded protein: CASSRSTGGNEQYF. Using reference TRBV18 and TRBJ2-7 for the parts outside the CDR3, the full variable domain is NAGVMQNPRHLVRRRGQEARLRCSPMKGHSHVYWYRQLPEEGLKFMVYLQKENIIDESGMPKERFSAEFPKEGPSILRIQQVVRGDSAAYFCASSRSTGGNEQYFGPGTRLTVT.

The rearrangement uses TRBV7-9 and TRBJ2-3, with TRBD1 matching over 7 bases. Trimming took 5 bases from V and 0 from J; bases not matched to a gene: 8. In germline, CDR1 is SEHNR, CDR2 FQNEAQ (reference sequence). The CDR3 extends over 16 amino acids. The CDR3 DNA reads TGTGCCAGCAGCATGACAGGACAGGCTAGCACAGATACGCAGTATTTT. Translated: CASSMTGQASTDTQYF.

The rearrangement joins TRBV5-6 to TRBJ2-4; 9 bases are shared with TRBD1. CDR1 SGHDT and CDR2 YYEEEE come from the germline V gene. The CDR3 runs to 13 residues. V shed 4 bases and J 6 bases; nucleotides not matched to a gene: 2. In DNA form, the CDR3 reads TGTGCCAGCAGCCGGGACAGGGCAAACATTCAGTACTTC. Its protein is CASSRDRANIQYF.